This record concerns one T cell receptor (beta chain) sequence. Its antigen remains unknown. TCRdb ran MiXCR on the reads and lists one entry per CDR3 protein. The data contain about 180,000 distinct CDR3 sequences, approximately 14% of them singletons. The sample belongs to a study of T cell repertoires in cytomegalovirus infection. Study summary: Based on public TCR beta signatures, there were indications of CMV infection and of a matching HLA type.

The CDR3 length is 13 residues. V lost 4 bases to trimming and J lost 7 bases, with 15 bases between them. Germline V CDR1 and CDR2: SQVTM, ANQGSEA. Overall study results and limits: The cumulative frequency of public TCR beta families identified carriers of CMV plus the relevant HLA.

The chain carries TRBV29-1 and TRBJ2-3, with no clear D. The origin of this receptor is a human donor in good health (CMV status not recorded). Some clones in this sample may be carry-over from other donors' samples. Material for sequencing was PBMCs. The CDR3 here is CSVASILSHTQYF. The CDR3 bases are TGCAGCGTTGCCAGCATTCTCTCCCATACGCAGTATTTT.